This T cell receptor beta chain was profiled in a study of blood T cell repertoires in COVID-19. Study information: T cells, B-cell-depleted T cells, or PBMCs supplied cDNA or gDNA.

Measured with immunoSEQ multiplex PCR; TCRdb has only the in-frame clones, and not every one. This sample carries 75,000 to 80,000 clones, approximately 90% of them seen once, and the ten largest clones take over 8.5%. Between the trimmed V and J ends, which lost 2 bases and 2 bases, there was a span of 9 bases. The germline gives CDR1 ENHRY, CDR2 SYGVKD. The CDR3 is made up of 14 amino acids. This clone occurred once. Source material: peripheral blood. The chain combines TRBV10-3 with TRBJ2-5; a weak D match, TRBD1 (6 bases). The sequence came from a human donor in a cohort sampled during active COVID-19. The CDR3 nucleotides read TGTGCCATCAGTGAGCGGGACACACAAGAGACCCAGTACTTC. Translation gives CAISERDTQETQYF.